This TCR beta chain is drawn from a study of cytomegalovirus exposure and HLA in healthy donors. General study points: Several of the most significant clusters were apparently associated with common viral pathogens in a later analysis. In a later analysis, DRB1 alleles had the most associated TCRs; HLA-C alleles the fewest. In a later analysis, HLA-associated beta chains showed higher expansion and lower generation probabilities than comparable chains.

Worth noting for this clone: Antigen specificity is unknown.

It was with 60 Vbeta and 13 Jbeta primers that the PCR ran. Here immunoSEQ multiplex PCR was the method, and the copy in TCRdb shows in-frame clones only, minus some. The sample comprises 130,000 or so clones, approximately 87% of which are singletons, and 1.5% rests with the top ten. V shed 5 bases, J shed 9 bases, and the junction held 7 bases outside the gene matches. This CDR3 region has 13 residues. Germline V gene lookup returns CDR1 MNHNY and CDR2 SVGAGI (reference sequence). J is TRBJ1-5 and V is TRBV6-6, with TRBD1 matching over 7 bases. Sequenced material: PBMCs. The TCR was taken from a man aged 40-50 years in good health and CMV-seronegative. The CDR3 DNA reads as TGTGCCAGCAGTCCAAACCAGGGGGGGCCCCAGCATTTT. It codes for CASSPNQGGPQHF.